Presented here are 17 T cell receptor beta chains from one specimen sequenced in a study of shared clonotypes between healthy human individuals. The naive CD8 subset, CD45RO-negative cells positively selected for CCR7, excluded terminally differentiated effector memory CD45RA+ cells. TCRdb keeps only in-frame clones here, not all; method: immunoSEQ multiplex PCR. The sample shows roughly 590,000 clones, about 95% of them seen only once. The sequencing sample was made of naive CD8+ T cells sorted from blood. All receptors derive from a woman in her twenties or thirties in good health.

The chain links TRBV27 to TRBJ1-1; D perhaps matches TRBD1 (5 bases). Trimming removed 1 base at V and 5 bases at J, with 11 bases between. The CDR3 sequence is 14 residues long. The V gene's germline CDR1 is MNHEY and CDR2 SMNVEV (reference sequence). The CDR3 DNA is TGTGCCAGCAGTTTATTCAGGGTGGGGACTGAAGCTTTCTTT. Translation gives CASSLFRVGTEAFF.

The rearrangement links TRBV7-3 to TRBJ1-5, with D perhaps TRBD1 (6 bases). The germline V gene encodes CDR1 SGHTA and CDR2 FQGTGA. V lost 5 bases, J lost 13 bases, and 18 bases lay in between. This CDR3 has 13 residues. As DNA, the CDR3 is TGTGCCAGCAGCCGGATACAGGGATCCCCTCAGCATTTT. This encodes CASSRIQGSPQHF.

This clone has a single count. The CDR3 region is CASSLWLAGGQFPETQYF. For the CDR3, the DNA is TGTGCCAGCAGTTTATGGTTAGCGGGAGGGCAGTTTCCAGAGACCCAGTACTTC. This chain links TRBV28 with TRBJ2-5, with 11 bases fitting TRBD2. V lost 0 bases and J lost 4; bases outside the gene matches: 10. CDR3 length equals 18 residues. Germline CDR1 is MDHEN and CDR2 is SYDVKM. Looking up the rest from reference TRBV28 and TRBJ2-5 gives the full variable domain: DVKVTQSSRYLVKRTGEKVFLECVQDMDHENMFWYRQDPGLGLRLIYFSYDVKMKEKGDIPEGYSVSREKKERFSLILESASTNQTSMYLCASSLWLAGGQFPETQYFGPGTRLLVL.

V usage is TRBV30 and J usage is TRBJ2-1; no clear D gene. Between the trimmed V and J ends, which lost 0 bases and 1 base, there was a span of 7 bases. The CDR3 has 14 residues. Per germline, CDR1 GTSNPN and CDR2 SVGIG (reference sequence). The CDR3 nucleotides read TGTGCCTGGAGTGTGACGAGTTCCTACAATGAGCAGTTCTTC. Translating it yields CAWSVTSSYNEQFF.

This chain links TRBV5-1 with TRBJ2-2; 8 bases match TRBD1. V shed 2 bases and J 5 bases; nucleotides not matched to a gene: 8. The CDR3 consists of 16 residues. Per the germline V gene, CDR1 is SGHRS and CDR2 is YFSETQ. This chain's CDR3 is CASSFTGGGLTGELFF. CDR3 in DNA: TGCGCCAGCAGCTTTACAGGGGGAGGTTTGACCGGGGAGCTGTTTTTT.

V gene TRBV19 combines with J gene TRBJ1-1, with 7 bases that match TRBD1. V lost 5 bases, J lost 1 base, and 4 bases stayed unmatched. This CDR3 is 14 amino acids long. In germline, CDR1 is LNHDA, CDR2 SQIVND (reference sequence). In nucleotides, the CDR3 is TGTGCCAGTAGTGTCCGGGACAGGAACACTGAAGCTTTCTTT. Its translation: CASSVRDRNTEAFF.

Only one count was recorded for this clone. V usage is TRBV16 and J usage is TRBJ2-5; D could derive from TRBD1 or TRBD2 (5 bases each). The length of the CDR3 is 12 residues. Germline lookup yields CDR1 KGHSY and CDR2 FQNENV. V was cut by 5 bases and J by 5 bases, with 9 bases left in between. This CDR3 reads CASSGDPETQYF. The CDR3 nucleotides are TGTGCCAGCAGCGGGGACCCGGAGACCCAGTACTTC.

The chain has TRBV28 and TRBJ1-5, with D possibly TRBD1 on 5 matching bases. CDR1 is MDHEN, CDR2 SYDVKM, per germline. Trimming stripped 4 bases from V and 5 bases from J, with 18 bases between. The CDR3 runs 16 residues. The CDR3 is CASSWLGQRGDQPQHF. The CDR3 DNA sequence: TGTGCCAGCAGTTGGTTGGGGCAGCGAGGGGATCAGCCCCAGCATTTT.

The chain employs TRBV9 and TRBJ2-1; D gene ambiguous. CDR1 and CDR2 (germline): SGDLS, YYNGEE. V was cut by 3 bases and J by 5 bases, with 12 bases left in between. The CDR3 sequence is 14 residues long. In DNA, the CDR3 is TGTGCCAGCAGCGGACCACTCGAAGACAATGAGCAGTTCTTC. Its protein product is CASSGPLEDNEQFF. The whole variable domain, filled in from reference TRBV9 and TRBJ2-1, reads DSGVTQTPKHLITATGQRVTLRCSPRSGDLSVYWYQQSLDQGLQFLIQYYNGEERAKGNILERFSAQQFPDLHSELNLSSLELGDSALYFCASSGPLEDNEQFFGPGTRLTVL.

In this sample, this clone turned up once. The rearrangement joins TRBV4-1 to TRBJ1-2; weak D call: TRBD1 (5 bases). The CDR3 has 15 residues. Germline V lookup: CDR1 MGHRA, CDR2 YSYEKL. Trimming cost V 2 bases and J 4 bases, with 14 bases left between them. This CDR3 is CASSQTGPTRYGYTF. In DNA form, the CDR3 reads TGCGCCAGCAGCCAAACGGGACCGACGCGCTATGGCTACACCTTC.

The V call is TRBV15, the J call TRBJ2-7; no clear D gene. The germline gives CDR1 LNHNV, CDR2 YYDKDF (reference sequence). V was shortened by 0 bases and J by 6 bases, with 12 bases between the two germline ends. The length of the CDR3 is 14 residues. The CDR3 spells CATSRDLSMGEQYF. The CDR3 DNA reads TGTGCCACCAGCAGAGATCTTAGTATGGGCGAGCAGTACTTC.

The chain combines TRBV5-1 with TRBJ2-2; D is unresolved. The CDR3 is made up of 16 amino acids. Trimming shortened V by 2 bases and J by 5 bases, and 16 bases separated the two germline ends. Germline V lookup: CDR1 SGHRS, CDR2 YFSETQ. This chain's CDR3 is CASSFTGRLGTGELFF. CDR3 nucleotides: TGCGCCAGCAGCTTCACCGGGCGCCTAGGAACCGGGGAGCTGTTTTTT.

CDR3 in amino acids: CASSLMLHGVEQETQYF. CDR3 in DNA: TGTGCCAGCAGCTTAATGCTTCACGGCGTAGAACAAGAGACCCAGTACTTC. This sequence joins TRBV7-2 and TRBJ2-5; D not resolved. With 2 bases removed from V and 2 bases from J, the gap between germline ends came to 18 bases. The CDR3 totals 17 residues. Germline lookup yields CDR1 SGHTA and CDR2 FQGNSA.

The V gene is TRBV11-2, the J gene TRBJ2-1; D is unresolved. V lost 1 base to trimming and J lost 0 bases, with 13 bases between them. Germline CDR1 is SGHAT and CDR2 is FQNNGV. This CDR3 region has 17 residues. The CDR3 reads CASSLGAPPSSYNEQFF. CDR3 nucleotide sequence: TGTGCCAGCAGCTTAGGGGCCCCTCCTAGCTCCTACAATGAGCAGTTCTTC.

The rearrangement links TRBV5-4 to TRBJ2-3, with D perhaps matching TRBD2 (6 bases). Looked up from germline, CDR1 is SGHNT and CDR2 is YYREEE (reference sequence). The V end lost 2 bases, the J end lost 2 bases, and 12 bases lay between the germline ends. The CDR3 has 15 amino acids. CDR3 in DNA: TGTGCCAGCAGCTTCTTCGGCGGGGACACAGATACGCAGTATTTT. Residues: CASSFFGGDTDTQYF.

V and J are TRBV11-2 and TRBJ2-3, with D uncertain. The V gene lost 1 base and the J gene lost 5 bases, with 4 bases spanning the gap. The length of the CDR3 is 12 residues. Germline-derived CDR1 and CDR2 are SGHAT and FQNNGV. The CDR3 DNA follows: TGTGCCAGCAGCTTAGGAATAGATACGCAGTATTTT. Protein: CASSLGIDTQYF.

This clone was seen once. This rearrangement joins TRBV30 to TRBJ2-7; D is unresolved. CDR1 and CDR2 from the germline V gene are GTSNPN and SVGIG (reference sequence). Trimming stripped 7 bases from V and 0 bases from J, with 10 bases between. The CDR3 is 12 residues long. CDR3 sequence: CAYFSYSYEQYF. The CDR3 DNA reads as TGTGCCTACTTTTCATACTCCTACGAGCAGTACTTC.